The entry that follows covers one T cell receptor beta chain sequence. Its antigen is as yet unknown. The data derive from a study of T cell responses to AZD1222 COVID-19 vaccine. General observations from the study: Reportedly, nearly half of unique spike TCRs recognized epitopes outside B.1.351/B.1.1.7 mutations. Repertoire sampling was restricted to post-peak T cell response timepoints.

From germline, CDR1 is LGHDT and CDR2 YNNKEL (reference sequence). CDR3 length: 13 residues. The V end was cut by 1 base, the J end by 7 bases, with 8 bases between. Sequencing was performed with immunoSEQ multiplex PCR; in TCRdb, only in-frame clones are kept and a portion is missing. The table records around 87,000 clones, around 87% of them present only once. The source of this sequence is an adult who received the AZD1222 COVID-19 vaccine. The sample was peripheral blood, taken 28 days after the second AZD1222 dose. This sequence joins TRBV3-1 (or the pseudogene TRBV3-2) and TRBJ2-1; tentatively, D is TRBD2 (5 bases). CDR3 in amino acids: CASSQVTGNEQFF. The CDR3 region has the DNA TGTGCCAGCAGCCAAGTTACGGGGAATGAGCAGTTCTTC.